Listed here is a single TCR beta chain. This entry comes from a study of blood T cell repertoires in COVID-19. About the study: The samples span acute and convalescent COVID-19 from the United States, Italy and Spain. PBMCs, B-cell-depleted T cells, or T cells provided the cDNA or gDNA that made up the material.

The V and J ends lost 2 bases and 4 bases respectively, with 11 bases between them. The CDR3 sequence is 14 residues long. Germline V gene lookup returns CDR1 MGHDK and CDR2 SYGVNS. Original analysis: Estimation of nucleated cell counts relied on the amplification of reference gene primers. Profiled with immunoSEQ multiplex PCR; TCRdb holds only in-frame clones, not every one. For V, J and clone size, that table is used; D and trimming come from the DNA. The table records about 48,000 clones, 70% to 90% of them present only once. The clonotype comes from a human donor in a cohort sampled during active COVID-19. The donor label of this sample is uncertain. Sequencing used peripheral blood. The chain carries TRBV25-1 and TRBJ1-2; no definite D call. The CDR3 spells CASSELDYLYGYTF. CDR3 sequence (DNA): TGTGCCAGCAGTGAACTGGACTACCTCTATGGCTACACCTTC.